The 22 T cell receptor beta chains below all came from one sample that was sequenced in a study of CD8 T cells in Susac syndrome. RNA in amounts of 0.5 to 1 ug was reverse transcribed with random hexamers. TCRdb ran MiXCR on the immunoSEQ multiplex PCR reads and lists one entry per CDR3 protein. The data show fewer than 350,000 distinct CDR3 sequences, approximately 91% seen once. Source material: CD8+ T cells from PBMCs. All receptors derive from a human donor with multiple sclerosis.

This sequence joins TRBV4-3 and TRBJ2-2, with 8 bases identical to TRBD1. The CDR3 totals 16 residues. In germline, CDR1 is LGHNA, CDR2 YSLEER. With 4 bases clipped from V and 4 bases from J, the junction kept 8 bases outside the gene matches. CDR3 in DNA: TGCGCCAGCAGCCCGGGGACAGGCAGCATCACCGGGGAGCTGTTTTTT. Amino acid sequence: CASSPGTGSITGELFF.

Details on this clonotype: The junction does not match germline at one end; this may be a read error. The rearrangement joins TRBV20-1 to TRBJ1-2, with D uncertain. Germline V gene data show CDR1 as DFQATT and CDR2 as SNEGSKA (reference sequence). The length of the CDR3 is 11 residues. In DNA, the CDR3 is TGCAGTGCTTATGAGGGCTATGGCTACACTTTC. Amino acids: CSAYEGYGYTF.

The V call is TRBV23-1, the J call TRBJ1-5; D is possibly TRBD1 (6 bases). TRBV23-1 is noted as an ORF with a role that remains uncertain. The CDR3 is 18 amino acids. Trimming stripped 3 bases from V and 4 bases from J, with 22 bases between. The CDR3 nucleotides read TGCGCCAGCAGTCATGCGATTCGGGGGCTGGAGAAAAATCAGCCCCAGCATTTT. This gives the protein CASSHAIRGLEKNQPQHF.

Only one count was recorded for this clonotype. J is TRBJ2-7 and V is TRBV19; 7 bases map to TRBD2. Per germline, CDR1 LNHDA and CDR2 SQIVND (reference sequence). This CDR3 has 13 amino acids. J gave up 4 bases and V 7 bases, and 7 bases lay outside the gene matches. Here the CDR3 DNA reads TGTGCCAGTACTTCTAGCGGACCATACGAGCAGTACTTC. It encodes CASTSSGPYEQYF.

The chain carries TRBV3-1 and TRBJ2-1; 12 positions agree with TRBD1. Per the germline V gene, CDR1 is LGHDT and CDR2 is YNNKEL (reference sequence). This CDR3 has 16 residues. The trim removed 5 bases at V and 7 bases at J, leaving 9 bases unmatched. CDR3 sequence (DNA): TGTGCCAGCAGCGACCCGGGACAGGGGGCGCGGAATGAGCAGTTCTTC. It is translated as CASSDPGQGARNEQFF.

The J gene is TRBJ2-2, the V gene TRBV30, with 14 positions matching TRBD2. Germline CDR1 and CDR2: GTSNPN and SVGIG (reference sequence). The CDR3 runs 16 residues. Trimming cost V 5 bases and J 4 bases; bases outside gene matches: 6. The CDR3 sequence: CAWATSGRAVTGELFF. In DNA, the CDR3 is TGTGCCTGGGCGACTAGCGGGAGGGCCGTCACCGGGGAGCTGTTTTTT.

The genes are TRBV28 and TRBJ1-5; D might be TRBD1 (5 bases). Germline lookup yields CDR1 MDHEN and CDR2 SYDVKM. The CDR3 consists of 12 residues. V was pared by 11 bases and J by 2 bases, with 10 bases between. CDR3 sequence: CAWGVGNQPQHF. CDR3 DNA sequence: TGTGCCTGGGGGGTAGGCAATCAGCCCCAGCATTTT. The full variable domain, rest sourced from reference TRBV28 and TRBJ1-5, is DVKVTQSSRYLVKRTGEKVFLECVQDMDHENMFWYRQDPGLGLRLIYFSYDVKMKEKGDIPEGYSVSREKKERFSLILESASTNQTSMYLCAWGVGNQPQHFGDGTRLSIL.

CDR3 residues: CASSLEIAGAINEQFF. For the CDR3, the DNA is TGTGCCAGCAGCTTGGAGATAGCGGGAGCGATCAATGAGCAGTTCTTC. The J gene is TRBJ2-1, the V gene TRBV5-4; 9 bases map to TRBD2. Germline CDR1 and CDR2: SGHNT and YYREEE (reference sequence). V trimming: 0 bases; J trimming: 6 bases; junction bases outside the gene matches: 7. The CDR3 runs to 16 residues.

The rearrangement links TRBV2 to TRBJ2-7; 9 bases match TRBD1. This CDR3 is 14 amino acids long. The germline gives CDR1 SNHLY, CDR2 FYNNEI. The junction had 9 bases not matched to a gene; V was cut back by 8 bases and J by 4 bases. The CDR3 sequence is CASGQTGGAYEQYF. CDR3 DNA: TGTGCCAGCGGCCAGACAGGGGGGGCGTACGAGCAGTACTTC.

The V call is TRBV20-1, the J call TRBJ2-5; 8 bases map to TRBD1. Germline V gene sequence: CDR1 DFQATT, CDR2 SNEGSKA (reference sequence). This CDR3 region has 17 residues. Trimming removed 0 bases from V and 1 base from J; junction bases left unmatched: 10. The DNA for the CDR3 is TGCAGTGCTAGAGACAGGGGGCGCCTGTGGGGCCAAGAGACCCAGTACTTC. Translation gives CSARDRGRLWGQETQYF.

This rearrangement joins TRBV6-2 or TRBV6-3 to TRBJ1-4; D is unresolved. CDR3 length equals 17 residues. Germline-derived CDR1 and CDR2 are MNHEY and SVGEGT. Trimming shortened V by 0 bases and J by 6 bases, and 17 bases separated the two germline ends. DNA for the CDR3: TGTGCCAGCAGTTACTCGCCCTATCGGGAGGTGGATGAAAAACTGTTTTTT. This codes for CASSYSPYREVDEKLFF.

V is TRBV4-2 and J is TRBJ1-2; D may be TRBD1 (5 bases). V lost 0 bases, J lost 4 bases, and 9 bases lay in between. The CDR3 has 14 residues. Germline values: CDR1 LGHNA, CDR2 YNFKEQ. CDR3 residues: CASSQEGAVYGYTF. In DNA, the CDR3 is TGTGCCAGCAGCCAAGAAGGGGCAGTCTATGGCTACACCTTC.

The rearrangement links TRBV24-1 to TRBJ2-7; no clear D. The length of the CDR3 is 13 residues. The germline V and J ends were trimmed by 0 bases and 6 bases, with 8 bases remaining between them. Looked up from germline, CDR1 is KGHDR and CDR2 is SFDVKD. The CDR3 here is CATSDLSGSEQYF. The DNA for the CDR3 is TGTGCCACCAGTGATTTGTCCGGGTCCGAGCAGTACTTC.

This chain links TRBV27 with TRBJ2-6; D is unclear. Germline-derived CDR1 and CDR2 are MNHEY and SMNVEV (reference sequence). The CDR3 runs to 12 residues. V lost 8 bases to trimming and J lost 4 bases, with 6 bases between them. CDR3 residues: CASATGANVLTF. As DNA, the CDR3 is TGTGCCAGCGCCACCGGGGCCAACGTCCTGACTTTC.

V usage is TRBV4-2 and J usage is TRBJ1-5; no reliable D call. CDR1 is LGHNA and CDR2 is YNFKEQ in the germline V gene. The CDR3 sequence is 16 residues long. V dropped 0 bases and J dropped 0 bases, with 9 bases sitting between them. The CDR3 region has the DNA TGTGCCAGCAGCCAAGACGTCGCGTCTAGCAATCAGCCCCAGCATTTT. It codes for CASSQDVASSNQPQHF.

The chain employs TRBV6-2 or TRBV6-3 and TRBJ2-2; perhaps D is TRBD1 or TRBD2 (6 bases each). Trimming left V 10 bases short and J 3 bases short, with 18 bases between. The CDR3 contains 15 residues. Germline CDR1 reads MNHEY; CDR2 reads SVGEGT. The DNA of the CDR3 is TGTGCCACGAAGGAGGGGGGAACCCACACCGGGGAGCTGTTTTTT. Residues: CATKEGGTHTGELFF.

This CDR3 reads CSVEDLQGSRYGYTF. The CDR3 DNA reads as TGCAGCGTTGAAGATCTTCAGGGATCGAGGTATGGCTACACCTTC. The chain is built from TRBV29-1 and TRBJ1-2; D may be TRBD1 (5 bases). Germline values: CDR1 SQVTM, CDR2 ANQGSEA. The germline V and J ends were trimmed by 0 bases and 5 bases, with 16 bases remaining between them. The CDR3 totals 15 residues.

The rearrangement joins TRBV24-1 to TRBJ2-2; D not certain. This CDR3 has 12 amino acids. Trimming took 7 bases from V and 0 from J, leaving 2 bases between them. Germline values: CDR1 KGHDR, CDR2 SFDVKD. The CDR3 here is CATRTNTGELFF. CDR3 coding DNA: TGTGCCACCAGGACGAACACCGGGGAGCTGTTTTTT.

V is TRBV6-5 and J is TRBJ2-3, with 11 bases aligning to TRBD2. CDR1 MNHEY and CDR2 SVGAGI come from the germline V gene. The length of the CDR3 is 15 residues. V lost 5 bases, J lost 5 bases, and 6 bases stayed unmatched. The CDR3 DNA is TGTGCCAGCAGTGTGACTAGCGGGACAAGAGATACGCAGTATTTT. This translates into CASSVTSGTRDTQYF.

The rearrangement joins TRBV29-1 to TRBJ2-5, with D tentatively TRBD2 (6 bases). The V gene's germline CDR1 is SQVTM and CDR2 ANQGSEA. The CDR3 has 17 residues. The V and J ends lost 4 bases and 5 bases respectively, with 26 bases between them. The CDR3 spells CSVVPAAGIGAGETQYF. The CDR3 bases are TGCAGCGTTGTACCCGCCGCAGGTATTGGGGCGGGGGAGACCCAGTACTTC. Based on the CDR3 plus reference TRBV29-1 and TRBJ2-5, the full variable domain is SAVISQKPSRDICQRGTSLTIQCQVDSQVTMMFWYRQQPGQSLTLIATANQGSEATYESGFVIDKFPISRPNLTFSTLTVSNMSPEDSSIYLCSVVPAAGIGAGETQYFGPGTRLLVL.

The J gene is TRBJ2-2, the V gene TRBV20-1, with D unclear. V gave up 6 bases and J gave up 1 base, with 15 bases separating them. Germline V gene lookup returns CDR1 DFQATT and CDR2 SNEGSKA (reference sequence). CDR3 length equals 15 residues. The DNA for the CDR3 is TGCAGTGCCCCCTTGGTATTCGAGAACACCGGGGAGCTGTTTTTT. This gives the protein CSAPLVFENTGELFF.

V usage is TRBV29-1 and J usage is TRBJ2-1; 7 nucleotides agree with TRBD2. This CDR3 contains 15 residues. In germline, CDR1 is SQVTM, CDR2 ANQGSEA. Trimming took 5 bases from V and 8 from J; bases not matched to a gene: 15. In DNA form, the CDR3 reads TGCAGCGTTCTACGTCTAGGGTATGCGGGGGATGAGCAGTTCTTC. Amino acids: CSVLRLGYAGDEQFF.